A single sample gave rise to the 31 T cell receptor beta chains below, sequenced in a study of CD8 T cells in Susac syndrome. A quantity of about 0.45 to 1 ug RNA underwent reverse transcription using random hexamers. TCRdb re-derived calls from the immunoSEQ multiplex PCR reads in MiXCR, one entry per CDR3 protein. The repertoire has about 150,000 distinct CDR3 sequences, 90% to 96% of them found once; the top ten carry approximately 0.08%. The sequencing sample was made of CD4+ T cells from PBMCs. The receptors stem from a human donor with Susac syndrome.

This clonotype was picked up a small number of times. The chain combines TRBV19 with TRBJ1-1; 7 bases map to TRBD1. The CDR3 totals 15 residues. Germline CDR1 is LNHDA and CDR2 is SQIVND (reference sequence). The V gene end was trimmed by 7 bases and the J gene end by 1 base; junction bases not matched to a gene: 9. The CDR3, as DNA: TGTGCCAGTAAAGAGGGGGACAGACCGAACACTGAAGCTTTCTTT. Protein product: CASKEGDRPNTEAFF.

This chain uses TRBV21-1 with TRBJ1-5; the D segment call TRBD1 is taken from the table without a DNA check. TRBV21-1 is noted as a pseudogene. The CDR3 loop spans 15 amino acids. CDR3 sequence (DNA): TGTGCCAGCAGCAAAGTCAGGGGCTGCAATCAGCCCCAGCATTTT. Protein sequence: CASSKVRGCNQPQHF.

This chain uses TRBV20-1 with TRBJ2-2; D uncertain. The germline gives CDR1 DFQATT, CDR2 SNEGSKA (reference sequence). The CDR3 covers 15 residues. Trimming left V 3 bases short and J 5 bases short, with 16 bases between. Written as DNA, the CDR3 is TGCAGTGCTAGGACATCCGAGGCGCCGACCGGGGAGCTGTTTTTT. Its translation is CSARTSEAPTGELFF.

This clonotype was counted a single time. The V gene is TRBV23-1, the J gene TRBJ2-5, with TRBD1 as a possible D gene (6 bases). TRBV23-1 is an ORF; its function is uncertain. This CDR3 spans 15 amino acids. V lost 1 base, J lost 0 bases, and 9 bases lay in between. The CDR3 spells CASSQFHRDQETQYF. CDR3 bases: TGCGCCAGCAGTCAATTCCACAGGGACCAAGAGACCCAGTACTTC.

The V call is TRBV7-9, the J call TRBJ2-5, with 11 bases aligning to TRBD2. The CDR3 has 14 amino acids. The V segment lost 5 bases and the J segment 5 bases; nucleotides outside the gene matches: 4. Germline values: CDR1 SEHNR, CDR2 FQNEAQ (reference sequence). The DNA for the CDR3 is TGTGCCAGCAGCATCTCTAGCGGGAGGGAGACCCAGTACTTC. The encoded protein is CASSISSGRETQYF. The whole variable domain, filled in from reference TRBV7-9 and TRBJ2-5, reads DTGVSQNPRHKITKRGQNVTFRCDPISEHNRLYWYRQTLGQGPEFLTYFQNEAQLEKSRLLSDRFSAERPKGSFSTLEIQRTEQGDSAMYLCASSISSGRETQYFGPGTRLLVL.

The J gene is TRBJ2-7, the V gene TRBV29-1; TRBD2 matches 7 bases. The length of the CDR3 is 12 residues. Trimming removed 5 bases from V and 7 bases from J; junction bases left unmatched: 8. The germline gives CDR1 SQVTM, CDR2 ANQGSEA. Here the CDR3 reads CSVYQPGGEQYF. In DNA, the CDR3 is TGCAGCGTTTATCAGCCGGGGGGAGAGCAGTACTTC.

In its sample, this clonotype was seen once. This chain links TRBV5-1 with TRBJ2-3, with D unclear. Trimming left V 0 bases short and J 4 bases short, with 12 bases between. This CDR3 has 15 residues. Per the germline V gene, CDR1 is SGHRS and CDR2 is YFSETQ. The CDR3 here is CASSLGTAAADTQYF. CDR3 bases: TGCGCCAGCAGCTTGGGGACCGCTGCCGCAGATACGCAGTATTTT.

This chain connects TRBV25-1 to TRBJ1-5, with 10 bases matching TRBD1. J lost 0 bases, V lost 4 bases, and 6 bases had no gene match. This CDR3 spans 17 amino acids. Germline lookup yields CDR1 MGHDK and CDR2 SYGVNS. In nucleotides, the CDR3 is TGTGCCAGCAGTGGGGGGACAGGGGAGATTAGCAATCAGCCCCAGCATTTT. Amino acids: CASSGGTGEISNQPQHF.

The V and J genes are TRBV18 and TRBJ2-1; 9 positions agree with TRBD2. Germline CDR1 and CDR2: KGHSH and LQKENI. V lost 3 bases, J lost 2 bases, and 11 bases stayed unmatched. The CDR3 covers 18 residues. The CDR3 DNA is TGTGCCAGCTCACCCCCGAACCTCCTAGCGGGGACCTACAATGAGCAGTTCTTC. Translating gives CASSPPNLLAGTYNEQFF.

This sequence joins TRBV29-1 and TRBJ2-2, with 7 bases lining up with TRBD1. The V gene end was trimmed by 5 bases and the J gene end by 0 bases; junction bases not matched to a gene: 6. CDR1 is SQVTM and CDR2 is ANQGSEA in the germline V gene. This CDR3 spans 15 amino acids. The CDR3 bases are TGCAGCGTTAGACAGGGAAAGGCGAACACCGGGGAGCTGTTTTTT. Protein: CSVRQGKANTGELFF.

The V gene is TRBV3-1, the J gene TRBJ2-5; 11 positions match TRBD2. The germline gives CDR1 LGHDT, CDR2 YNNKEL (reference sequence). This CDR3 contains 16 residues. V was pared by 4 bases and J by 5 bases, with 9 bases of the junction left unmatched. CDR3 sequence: CASSLGTSGAGETQYF. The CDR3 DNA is TGTGCCAGCAGCCTGGGGACTAGCGGAGCAGGGGAGACCCAGTACTTC.

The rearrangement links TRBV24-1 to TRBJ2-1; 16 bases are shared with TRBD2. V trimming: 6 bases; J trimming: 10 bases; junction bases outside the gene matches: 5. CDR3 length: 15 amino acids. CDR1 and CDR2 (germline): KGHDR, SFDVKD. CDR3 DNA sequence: TGTGCCACCAGTCCGGGACTAGCGGGAGGGGGGGAGCAGTTCTTC. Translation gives CATSPGLAGGGEQFF.

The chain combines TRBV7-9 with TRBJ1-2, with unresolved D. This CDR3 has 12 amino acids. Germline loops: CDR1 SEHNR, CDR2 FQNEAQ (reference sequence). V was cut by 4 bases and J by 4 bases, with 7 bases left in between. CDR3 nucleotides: TGTGCCAGCAGCTCGGAGACCTATGGCTACACCTTC. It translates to CASSSETYGYTF.

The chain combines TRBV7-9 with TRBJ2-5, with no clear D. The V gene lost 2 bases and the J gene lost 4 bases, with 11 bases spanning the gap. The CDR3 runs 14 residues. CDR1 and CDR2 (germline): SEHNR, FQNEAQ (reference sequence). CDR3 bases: TGTGCCAGCAGCTTAAGTGACTGGGGAGAGACCCAGTACTTC. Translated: CASSLSDWGETQYF.

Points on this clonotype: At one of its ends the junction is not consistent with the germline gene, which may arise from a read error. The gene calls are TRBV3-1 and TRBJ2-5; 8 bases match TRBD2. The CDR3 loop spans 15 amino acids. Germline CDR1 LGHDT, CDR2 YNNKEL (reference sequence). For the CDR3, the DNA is TGTGCCAGCAGACAAGCGGGGGACCGACAAGAGACCCAGTACTTC. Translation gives CASRQAGDRQETQYF.

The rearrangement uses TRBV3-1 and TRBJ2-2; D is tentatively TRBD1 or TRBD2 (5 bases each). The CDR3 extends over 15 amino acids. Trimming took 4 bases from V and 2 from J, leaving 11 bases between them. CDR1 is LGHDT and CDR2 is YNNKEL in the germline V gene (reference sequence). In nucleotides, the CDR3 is TGTGCCAGCAGCCCTAGGGACCACAACACCGGGGAGCTGTTTTTT. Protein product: CASSPRDHNTGELFF.

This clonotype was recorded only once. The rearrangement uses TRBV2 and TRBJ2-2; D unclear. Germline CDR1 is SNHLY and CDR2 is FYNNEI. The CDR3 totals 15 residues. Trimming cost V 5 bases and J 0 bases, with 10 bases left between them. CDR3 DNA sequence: TGTGCCAGCAGTCCAGGAAACTCGAACACCGGGGAGCTGTTTTTT. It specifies CASSPGNSNTGELFF. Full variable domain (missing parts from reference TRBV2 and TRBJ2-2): EPEVTQTPSHQVTQMGQEVILRCVPISNHLYFYWYRQILGQKVEFLVSFYNNEISEKSEIFDDQFSVERPDGSNFTLKIRSTKLEDSAMYFCASSPGNSNTGELFFGEGSRLTVL.

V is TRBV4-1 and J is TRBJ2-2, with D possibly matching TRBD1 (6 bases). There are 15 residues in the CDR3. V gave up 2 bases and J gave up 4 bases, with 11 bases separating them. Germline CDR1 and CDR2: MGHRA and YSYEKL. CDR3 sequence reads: CASSQPGHPTGELFF. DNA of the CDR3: TGCGCCAGCAGCCAACCGGGACACCCCACCGGGGAGCTGTTTTTT.

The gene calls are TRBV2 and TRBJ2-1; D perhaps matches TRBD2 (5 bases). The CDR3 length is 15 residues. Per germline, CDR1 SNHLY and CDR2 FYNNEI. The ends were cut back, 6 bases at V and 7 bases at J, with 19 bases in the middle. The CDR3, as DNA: TGTGCCAGCAGCCCAGAAGCGGTGACTACAAATGAGCAGTTCTTC. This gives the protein CASSPEAVTTNEQFF.

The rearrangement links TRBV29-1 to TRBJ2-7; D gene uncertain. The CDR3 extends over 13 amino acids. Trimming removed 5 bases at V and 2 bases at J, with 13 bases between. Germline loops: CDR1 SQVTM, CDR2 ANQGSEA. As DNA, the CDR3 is TGCAGCGTTAAGAATCCGAGCCCCTACGAGCAGTACTTC. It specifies CSVKNPSPYEQYF.

This CDR3 reads CASSLSGGASNEQFF. The CDR3 DNA reads as TGTGCCAGCAGCCTGAGCGGGGGGGCCTCTAATGAGCAGTTCTTC. This chain joins TRBV6-6 and TRBJ2-1; TRBD2 aligns across 10 bases. Looked up from germline, CDR1 is MNHNY and CDR2 is SVGAGI (reference sequence). J was trimmed by 7 bases and V by 6 bases; bases with no gene match: 9. CDR3 size: 15 residues.

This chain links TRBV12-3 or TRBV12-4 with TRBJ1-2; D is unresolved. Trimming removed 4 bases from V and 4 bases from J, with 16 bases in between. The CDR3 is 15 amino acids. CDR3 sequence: CASSSTTAAGYGYTF. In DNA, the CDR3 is TGTGCCAGCAGTTCGACTACCGCTGCCGGCTATGGCTACACCTTC.

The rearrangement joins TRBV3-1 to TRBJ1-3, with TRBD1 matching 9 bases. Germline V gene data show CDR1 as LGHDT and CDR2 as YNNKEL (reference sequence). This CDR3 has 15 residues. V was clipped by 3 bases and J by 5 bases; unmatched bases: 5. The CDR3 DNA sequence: TGTGCCAGCAGCCAGTCTACAGGGGGCCGAAACACCATATATTTT. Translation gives CASSQSTGGRNTIYF. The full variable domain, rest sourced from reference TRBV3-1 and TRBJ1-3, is DTAVSQTPKYLVTQMGNDKSIKCEQNLGHDTMYWYKQDSKKFLKIMFSYNNKELIINETVPNRFSPKSPDKAHLNLHINSLELGDSAVYFCASSQSTGGRNTIYFGEGSWLTVV.

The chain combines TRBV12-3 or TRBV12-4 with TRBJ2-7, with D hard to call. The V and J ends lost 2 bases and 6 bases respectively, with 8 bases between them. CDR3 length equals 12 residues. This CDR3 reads CASSLLVGEQYF. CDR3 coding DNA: TGTGCCAGCAGTTTATTGGTGGGCGAGCAGTACTTC.

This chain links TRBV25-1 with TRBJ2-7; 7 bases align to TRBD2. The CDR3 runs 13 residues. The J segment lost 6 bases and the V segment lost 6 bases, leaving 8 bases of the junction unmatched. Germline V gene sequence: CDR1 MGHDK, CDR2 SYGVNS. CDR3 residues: CASSLGGGFEQYF. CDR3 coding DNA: TGTGCCAGCAGCCTCGGGGGAGGGTTCGAGCAGTACTTC.

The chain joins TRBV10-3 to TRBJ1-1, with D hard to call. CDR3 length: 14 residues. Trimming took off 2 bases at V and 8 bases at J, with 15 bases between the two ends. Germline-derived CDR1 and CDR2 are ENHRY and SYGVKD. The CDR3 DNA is TGTGCCATCAGTGAGAGGAGCGGGAGGGCCGAAGCTTTCTTT. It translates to CAISERSGRAEAFF.

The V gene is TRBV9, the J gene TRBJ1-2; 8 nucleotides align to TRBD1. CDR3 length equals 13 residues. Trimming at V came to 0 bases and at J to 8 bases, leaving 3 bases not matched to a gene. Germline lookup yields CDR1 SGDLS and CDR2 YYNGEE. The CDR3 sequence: CASSVVDRAGYTF. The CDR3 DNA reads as TGTGCCAGCAGCGTAGTGGACAGGGCCGGCTACACCTTC. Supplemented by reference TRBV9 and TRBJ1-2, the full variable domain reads DSGVTQTPKHLITATGQRVTLRCSPRSGDLSVYWYQQSLDQGLQFLIQYYNGEERAKGNILERFSAQQFPDLHSELNLSSLELGDSALYFCASSVVDRAGYTFGSGTRLTVV.

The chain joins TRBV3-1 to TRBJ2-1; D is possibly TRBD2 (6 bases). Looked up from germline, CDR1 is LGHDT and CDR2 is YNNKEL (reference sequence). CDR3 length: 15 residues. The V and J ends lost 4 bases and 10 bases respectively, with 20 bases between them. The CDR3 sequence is CASSRLYATRQEQFF. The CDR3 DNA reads TGTGCCAGCAGCCGTTTATATGCGACTAGGCAGGAGCAGTTCTTC.

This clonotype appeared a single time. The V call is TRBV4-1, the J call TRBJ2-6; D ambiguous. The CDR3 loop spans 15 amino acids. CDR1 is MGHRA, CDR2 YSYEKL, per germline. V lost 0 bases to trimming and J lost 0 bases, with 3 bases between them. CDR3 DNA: TGCGCCAGCAGCCAAGACAACTCTGGGGCCAACGTCCTGACTTTC. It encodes CASSQDNSGANVLTF.

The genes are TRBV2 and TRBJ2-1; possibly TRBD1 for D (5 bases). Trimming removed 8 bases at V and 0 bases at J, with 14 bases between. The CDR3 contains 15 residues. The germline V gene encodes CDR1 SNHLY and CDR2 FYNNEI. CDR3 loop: CASGDSLNSYNEQFF. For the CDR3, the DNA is TGTGCCAGCGGAGACAGCCTCAACTCCTACAATGAGCAGTTCTTC. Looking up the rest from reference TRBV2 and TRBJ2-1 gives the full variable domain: EPEVTQTPSHQVTQMGQEVILRCVPISNHLYFYWYRQILGQKVEFLVSFYNNEISEKSEIFDDQFSVERPDGSNFTLKIRSTKLEDSAMYFCASGDSLNSYNEQFFGPGTRLTVL.

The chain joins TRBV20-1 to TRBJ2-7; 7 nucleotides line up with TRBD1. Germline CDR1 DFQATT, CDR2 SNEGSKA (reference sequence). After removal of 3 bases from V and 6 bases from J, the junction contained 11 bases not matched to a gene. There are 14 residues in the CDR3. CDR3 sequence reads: CSARIPRGGGEQYF. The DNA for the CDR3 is TGCAGTGCTAGGATTCCCCGAGGGGGCGGCGAGCAGTACTTC.